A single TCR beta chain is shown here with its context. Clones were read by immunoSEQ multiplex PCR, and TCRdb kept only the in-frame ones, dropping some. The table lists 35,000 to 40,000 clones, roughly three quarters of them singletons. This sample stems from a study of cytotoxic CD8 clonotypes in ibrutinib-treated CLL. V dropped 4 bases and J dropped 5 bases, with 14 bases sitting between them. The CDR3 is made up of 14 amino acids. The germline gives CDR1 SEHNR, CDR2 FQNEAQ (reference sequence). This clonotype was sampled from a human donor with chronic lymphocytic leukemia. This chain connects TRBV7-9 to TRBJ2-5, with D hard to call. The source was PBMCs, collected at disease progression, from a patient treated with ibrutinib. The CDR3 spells CASSSVGFGETQYF. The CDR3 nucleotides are TGTGCCAGCAGCTCGGTAGGGTTCGGGGAGACCCAGTACTTC.